This T cell receptor (beta chain) emerged from a study of CD8+ T cells in alopecia areata. The CDR3 is 16 amino acids. The germline gives CDR1 SGHRS, CDR2 YFSETQ. The V end lost 4 bases, the J end lost 0 bases, and 14 bases lay between the germline ends. Study observations and caveats: Mice showed clearer TCR sharing than patients did, a gap that was possibly HLA-related. Scalp specimens additionally yield sequences from normal skin's resident alphabeta T cells.

Sequencing used cDNA as its template, made by extracting RNA and reverse transcribing it. Only in-frame clones appear in the TCRdb table, and some are missing; sequencing was by immunoSEQ multiplex PCR. The sample holds some 130,000 clones, about 60% seen once. About this clone itself: Its antigen is not known.

The chain employs TRBV5-1 and TRBJ1-3, with D perhaps matching TRBD1 (6 bases). The source of this sequence is a human donor with alopecia areata. Sequences were derived from CD4+ T cells sorted from blood, sampled at week 0. The chain's CDR3 is CASSANSGDSGNTIYF. CDR3 DNA sequence: TGCGCCAGCAGCGCCAATTCAGGGGACTCTGGAAACACCATATATTTT.